This T cell receptor (beta chain) was identified in a study of T cells in Graves' hyperthyroidism and ophthalmopathy. CDR3 length equals 14 residues. Germline CDR1 SEHNR, CDR2 FQNEAQ (reference sequence). The V end was cut by 3 bases, the J end by 6 bases, with 14 bases between. Patients with uncontrolled infections, other autoimmune diseases, pregnancy or lactation were excluded. What was amplified from RNA transcripts were TCR beta CDR3 regions. During a first-round RT-PCR of the TCR CDR3, the HTBI primer set was used. Using its own MiXCR run on the multiplex PCR reads, TCRdb lists one record per CDR3 protein. The sample lists some 770,000 distinct CDR3 sequences; 16% were seen once. Findings and limits, study-wide: For ophthalmopathy, model prediction preceded onset by a median about 6.4 months. Ophthalmopathy and stable hyperthyroidism were told apart by a 13 V-J model.

This clonotype was seen only a few times. The target antigen is unknown. The chain employs TRBV7-9 and TRBJ1-1; D is perhaps TRBD1 (6 bases). The sample consisted of blood. This TCR was sampled from a man aged 18 to 29 with Graves' hyperthyroidism. CDR3 DNA sequence: TGTGCCAGCAGCTTGGGGGCAGGGAATCCTGAAGCTTTCTTT. It is translated as CASSLGAGNPEAFF.